This paragraph reports one T cell receptor (beta chain). This sample is part of a study of blood T cell repertoires in COVID-19. Study in general: Acute and convalescent COVID-19 specimens originated in the United States, Italy and Spain.

As handled by the study authors: Estimates of nucleated cell counts were drawn from the amplification of reference gene primers. Repertoires were generated with immunoSEQ multiplex PCR, while TCRdb's copy carries only in-frame clones and drops some. The V and J calls and the clone size are those of that table, but D and trimming were determined from the DNA. Of a few hundred thousand clones listed, 70% to 85% are singletons. The cohort comprised adults aged about 18 to 100 years residing in some 24 US areas. Resolution of symptoms, clearance, or two negative PCRs was present in recovered Cohort 3 donors. Germline V gene lookup returns CDR1 MDHEN and CDR2 SYDVKM. The CDR3 contains 17 residues. Losses at the gene ends were 3 bases for V and 7 bases for J; bases not matched to a gene: 16.

The gene calls are TRBV28 and TRBJ2-7; 9 bases line up with TRBD2. The clonotype was recovered from a man in his forties or fifties who had recovered from COVID-19. The source material was PBMCs or T cells enriched from blood (not recorded which). Written as DNA, the CDR3 is TGTGCCAGCAGTTTTAGGGCTAGCGGGAAAGGATGGCGAGAGCAGTACTTC. This sequence encodes CASSFRASGKGWREQYF.